This is a list of T cell receptor beta chains from one sample in a study of T cells in Graves' hyperthyroidism and ophthalmopathy. One entry per CDR3 protein results from TCRdb running MiXCR on the multiplex PCR reads. The table lists 400,000 to 550,000 distinct CDR3 sequences, less than 25% of them singletons. The specimen was blood. The source of these receptors is a young woman with Graves' ophthalmopathy. Both conserved end residues are part of each CDR3. The order of the fields is D gene, clone size, J gene, V gene, CDR3 protein, CDR3 DNA. D genes are given only for firm matches. Clone size, where shown, is once, few, many, or a class for clones that have expanded.

-	once	TRBJ2-7	TRBV6-5	CASSCEAGPSYEQYF	TGTGCCAGCAGTTGCGAAGCGGGCCCTTCCTACGAGCAGTACTTC
-	-	TRBJ1-2	TRBV10-3	CAISEDSTNYGYSF	TGTGCCATCAGTGAAGACAGTACTAACTATGGCTACAGCTTC
TRBD1	-	TRBJ2-5	TRBV27	CASSTQTGSETQYF	TGTGCCAGCAGTACGCAGACAGGGAGCGAGACCCAGTACTTC
TRBD1	-	TRBJ2-2	TRBV11-2	CASSTRTGQLAGELFF	TGTGCCAGCAGCACCAGGACAGGACAATTGGCCGGGGAGCTGTTTTTT
-	-	TRBJ2-4	TRBV4-1	CASSPVHEREAKNIQYF	TGCGCCAGCAGCCCAGTACACGAACGGGAGGCCAAAAACATTCAGTACTTC
-	-	TRBJ2-5	TRBV15	CATSARPNGETQYF	TGTGCCACCAGCGCACGACCCAATGGGGAGACCCAGTACTTC
-	many	TRBJ1-2	TRBV27	CASSHQQGGYGYTF	TGTGCCAGCAGTCACCAACAGGGTGGCTATGGCTACACCTTC
TRBD1	many	TRBJ1-2	TRBV7-9	CASRSNRDRDGYTF	TGTGCCAGCAGATCCAACCGGGACAGGGACGGCTACACCTTC
TRBD1	once	TRBJ2-2	TRBV27	CASRRTGGAATGELFF	TGTGCCAGCAGAAGAACAGGGGGAGCGGCCACCGGGGAGCTGTTTTTT
-	many	TRBJ2-6	TRBV25-1	CASSAGLGANVLTF	TGTGCCAGCAGTGCGGGGCTTGGGGCCAACGTCCTGACTTTC
-	many	TRBJ2-5	TRBV2	CASRRGTVGETQYF	TGTGCCAGCAGACGCGGGACGGTCGGAGAGACCCAGTACTTC
-	many	TRBJ1-5	TRBV20-1	CSAEDSLNQPQHF	TGCAGTGCTGAGGACAGCCTCAATCAGCCCCAGCATTTT
-	few	TRBJ2-2	TRBV27	CASSLEHQARTGELFF	TGTGCCAGCAGCTTAGAACATCAGGCCCGCACCGGGGAGCTGTTTTTT
-	-	TRBJ1-1	TRBV11-1	CASSDPGLTEAFF	TGTGCCAGCAGCGACCCGGGCCTCACTGAAGCTTTCTTT
-	many	TRBJ2-2	TRBV20-1	CSEVYTGELFF	TGCAGTGAGGTATACACCGGGGAGCTGTTTTTT
TRBD1	few	TRBJ2-1	TRBV20-1	CSAISGTGRRNEQFF	TGCAGTGCAATATCCGGGACAGGGAGGCGCAATGAGCAGTTCTTC
TRBD2	-	TRBJ2-7	TRBV14	CASSQIHSGTYEQYF	TGTGCCAGCAGCCAAATTCATAGCGGGACTTACGAGCAGTACTTC